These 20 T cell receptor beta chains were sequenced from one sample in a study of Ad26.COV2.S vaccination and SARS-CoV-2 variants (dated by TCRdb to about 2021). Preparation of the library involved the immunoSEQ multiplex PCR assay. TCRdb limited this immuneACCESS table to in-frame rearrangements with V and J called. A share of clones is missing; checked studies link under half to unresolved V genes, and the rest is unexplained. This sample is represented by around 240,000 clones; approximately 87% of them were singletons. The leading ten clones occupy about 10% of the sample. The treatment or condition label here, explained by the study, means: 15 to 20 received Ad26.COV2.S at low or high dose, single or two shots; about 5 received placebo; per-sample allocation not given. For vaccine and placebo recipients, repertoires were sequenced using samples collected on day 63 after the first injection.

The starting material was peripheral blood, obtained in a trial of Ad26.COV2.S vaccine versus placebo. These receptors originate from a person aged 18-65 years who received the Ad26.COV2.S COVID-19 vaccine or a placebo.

The CDR3 spells CASSFEGLNSPLHF. In nucleotides, the CDR3 is TGTGCCAGCAGCTTTGAGGGACTTAATTCACCCCTCCACTTT. V and J are TRBV7-8 and TRBJ1-6; D may be TRBD1 (5 bases). V shed 3 bases and J shed 6 bases, with 9 bases lying between them. The length of the CDR3 is 14 residues. Germline values: CDR1 SGHVS, CDR2 FQNEAQ. The variable domain in full, completed from reference TRBV7-8 and TRBJ1-6, reads GAGVSQSPRYKVAKRGQDVALRCDPISGHVSLFWYQQALGQGPEFLTYFQNEAQLDKSGLPSDRFFAERPEGSVSTLKIQRTQQEDSAVYLCASSFEGLNSPLHFGNGTRLTVT.

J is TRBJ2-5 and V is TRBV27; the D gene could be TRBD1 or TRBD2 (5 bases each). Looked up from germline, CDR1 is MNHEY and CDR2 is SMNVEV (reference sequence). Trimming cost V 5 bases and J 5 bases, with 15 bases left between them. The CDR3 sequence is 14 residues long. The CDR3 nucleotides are TGTGCCAGCAGTCCTCGCTGGGGCGGGGAGACCCAGTACTTC. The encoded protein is CASSPRWGGETQYF.

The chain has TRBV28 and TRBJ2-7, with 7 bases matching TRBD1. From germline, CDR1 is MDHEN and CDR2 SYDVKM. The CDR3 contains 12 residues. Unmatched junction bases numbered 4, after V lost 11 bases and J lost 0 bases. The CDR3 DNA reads TGTGCCTCAGGGACAGTCTCCTACGAGCAGTACTTC. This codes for CASGTVSYEQYF.

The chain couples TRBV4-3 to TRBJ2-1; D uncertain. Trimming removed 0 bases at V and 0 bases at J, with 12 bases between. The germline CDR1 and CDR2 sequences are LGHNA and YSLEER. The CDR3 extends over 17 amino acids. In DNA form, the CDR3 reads TGCGCCAGCAGCCAAGACGCCCCAGGAAGCTCCTACAATGAGCAGTTCTTC. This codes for CASSQDAPGSSYNEQFF.

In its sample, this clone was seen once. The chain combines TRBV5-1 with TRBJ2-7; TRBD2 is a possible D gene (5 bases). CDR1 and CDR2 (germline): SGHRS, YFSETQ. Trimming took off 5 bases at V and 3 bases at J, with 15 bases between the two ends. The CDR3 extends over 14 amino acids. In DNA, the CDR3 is TGCGCCAGCAGTAGAGGATCCGGGGACTACGAGCAGTACTTC. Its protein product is CASSRGSGDYEQYF.

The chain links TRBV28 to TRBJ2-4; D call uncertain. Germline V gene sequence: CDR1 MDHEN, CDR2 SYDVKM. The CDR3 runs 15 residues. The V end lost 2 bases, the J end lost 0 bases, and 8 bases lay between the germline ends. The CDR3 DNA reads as TGTGCCAGCAGTTTAGGGGAACTAGCCAAAAACATTCAGTACTTC. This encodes CASSLGELAKNIQYF.

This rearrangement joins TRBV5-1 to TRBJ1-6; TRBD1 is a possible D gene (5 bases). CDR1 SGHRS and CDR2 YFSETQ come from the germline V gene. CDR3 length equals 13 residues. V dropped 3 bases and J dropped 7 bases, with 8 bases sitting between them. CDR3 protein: CASSSGVNSPLHF. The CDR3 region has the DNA TGCGCCAGCAGCTCGGGGGTAAATTCACCCCTCCACTTT. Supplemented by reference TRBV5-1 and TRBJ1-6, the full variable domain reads KAGVTQTPRYLIKTRGQQVTLSCSPISGHRSVSWYQQTPGQGLQFLFEYFSETQRNKGNFPGRFSGRQFSNSRSEMNVSTLELGDSALYLCASSSGVNSPLHFGNGTRLTVT.

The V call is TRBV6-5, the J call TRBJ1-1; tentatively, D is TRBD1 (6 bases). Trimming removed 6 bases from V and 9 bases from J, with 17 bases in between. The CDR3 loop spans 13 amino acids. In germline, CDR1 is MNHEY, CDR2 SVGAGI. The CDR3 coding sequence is TGTGCCAGCAGACCTAGCGGGGGCCGGAAAGCTTTCTTT. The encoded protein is CASRPSGGRKAFF.

The CDR3 is CASSPRGAETQYF. Here the CDR3 DNA reads TGTGCCAGCAGCCCAAGGGGAGCGGAGACCCAGTACTTC. The chain is built from TRBV28 and TRBJ2-5; D tentatively reads TRBD1 or TRBD2 (5 bases each). CDR1 MDHEN and CDR2 SYDVKM come from the germline V gene. This CDR3 region has 13 residues. V gave up 6 bases and J gave up 5 bases, with 13 bases separating them.

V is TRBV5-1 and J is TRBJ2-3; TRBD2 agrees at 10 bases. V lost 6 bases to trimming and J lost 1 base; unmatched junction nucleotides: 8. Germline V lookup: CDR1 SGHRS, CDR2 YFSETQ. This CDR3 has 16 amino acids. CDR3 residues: CASTPTGTSGTDTQYF. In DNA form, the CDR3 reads TGCGCCAGCACACCAACCGGGACTAGCGGCACAGATACGCAGTATTTT.

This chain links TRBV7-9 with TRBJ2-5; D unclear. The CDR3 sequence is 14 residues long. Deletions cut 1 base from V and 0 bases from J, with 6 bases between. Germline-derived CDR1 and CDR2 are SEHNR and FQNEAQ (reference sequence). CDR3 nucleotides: TGTGCCAGCAGCTTAGACGGGTACCAAGAGACCCAGTACTTC. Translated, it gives CASSLDGYQETQYF.

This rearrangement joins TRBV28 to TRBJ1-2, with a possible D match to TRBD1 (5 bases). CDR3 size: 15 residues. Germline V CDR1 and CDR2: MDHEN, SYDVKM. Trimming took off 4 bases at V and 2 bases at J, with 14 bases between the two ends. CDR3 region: CASSYRGRENYGYTF. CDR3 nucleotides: TGTGCCAGCAGTTACCGGGGCAGGGAGAACTATGGCTACACCTTC.

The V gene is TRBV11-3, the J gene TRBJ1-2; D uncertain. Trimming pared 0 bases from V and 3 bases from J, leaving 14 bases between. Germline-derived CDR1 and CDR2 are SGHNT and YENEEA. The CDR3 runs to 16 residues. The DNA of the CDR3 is TGTGCCAGCAGCTTAGAATGCCAGCTAAAGGACTATGGCTACACCTTC. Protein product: CASSLECQLKDYGYTF. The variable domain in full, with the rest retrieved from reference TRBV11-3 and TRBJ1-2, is EAGVVQSPRYKIIEKKQPVAFWCNPISGHNTLYWYLQNLGQGPELLIRYENEEAVDDSQLPKDRFSAERLKGVDSTLKIQPAELGDSAVYLCASSLECQLKDYGYTFGSGTRLTVV.

The CDR3 loop is CASSYSAGQDYEQYF. CDR3 DNA sequence: TGTGCCAGCAGTTACTCGGCGGGACAAGACTACGAGCAGTACTTC. V usage is TRBV6-2 or TRBV6-3 and J usage is TRBJ2-7; D may correspond to TRBD1 or TRBD2 (6 bases each). V shed 0 bases and J shed 3 bases, with 12 bases lying between them. The CDR3 length is 15 residues. CDR1 MNHEY and CDR2 SVGEGT come from the germline V gene.

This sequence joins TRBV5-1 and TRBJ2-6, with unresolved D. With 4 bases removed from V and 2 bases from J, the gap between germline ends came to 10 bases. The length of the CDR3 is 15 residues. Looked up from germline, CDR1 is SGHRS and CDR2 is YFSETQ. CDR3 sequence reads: CASSPHVTGANVLTF. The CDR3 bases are TGCGCCAGCAGCCCCCATGTAACTGGGGCCAACGTCCTGACTTTC.

The CDR3 DNA sequence: TGTGCCAGCAGTGGGCCCAGGGGTAGAGCCTACGAGCAGTACTTC. Protein product: CASSGPRGRAYEQYF. The chain recombines TRBV2 with TRBJ2-7; TRBD1 is a possible D gene (6 bases). This CDR3 region has 15 residues. V lost 4 bases to trimming and J lost 2 bases, with 15 bases between them. In germline, CDR1 is SNHLY, CDR2 FYNNEI.

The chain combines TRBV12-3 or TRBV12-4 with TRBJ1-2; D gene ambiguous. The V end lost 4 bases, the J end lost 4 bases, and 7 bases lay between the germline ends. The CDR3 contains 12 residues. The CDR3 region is CASSSGPYGYTF. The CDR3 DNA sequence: TGTGCCAGCAGTTCCGGGCCCTATGGCTACACCTTC.

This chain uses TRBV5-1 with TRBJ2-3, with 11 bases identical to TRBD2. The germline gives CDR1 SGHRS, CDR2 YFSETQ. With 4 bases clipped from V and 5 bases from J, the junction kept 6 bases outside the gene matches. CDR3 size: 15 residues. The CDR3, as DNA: TGCGCCAGCAGCGGCGGACTAGCGGGCGGAGATACGCAGTATTTT. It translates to CASSGGLAGGDTQYF. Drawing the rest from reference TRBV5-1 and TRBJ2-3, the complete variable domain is KAGVTQTPRYLIKTRGQQVTLSCSPISGHRSVSWYQQTPGQGLQFLFEYFSETQRNKGNFPGRFSGRQFSNSRSEMNVSTLELGDSALYLCASSGGLAGGDTQYFGPGTRLTVL.

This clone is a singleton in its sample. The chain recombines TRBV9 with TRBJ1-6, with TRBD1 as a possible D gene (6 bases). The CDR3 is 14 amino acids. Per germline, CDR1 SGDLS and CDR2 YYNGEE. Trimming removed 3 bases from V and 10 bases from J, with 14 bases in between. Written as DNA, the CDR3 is TGTGCCAGCAGCGCCGACGGACAGCGATCACCCCTCCACTTT. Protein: CASSADGQRSPLHF.

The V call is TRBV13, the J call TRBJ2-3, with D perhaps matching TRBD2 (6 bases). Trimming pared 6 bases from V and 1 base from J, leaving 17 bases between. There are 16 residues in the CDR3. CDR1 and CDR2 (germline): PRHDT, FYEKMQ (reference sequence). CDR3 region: CASSPLACSGTDTQYF. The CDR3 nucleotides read TGTGCCAGCAGTCCCCTAGCGTGCTCGGGCACAGATACGCAGTATTTT.